This entry describes one TCR beta chain. This record comes from a study of blood T cell repertoires in COVID-19. TCRdb's table, derived via immunoSEQ multiplex PCR, lists solely in-frame clones and lacks some. The sample includes roughly 200,000 clones, about 91% of them seen just once. Sequencing was performed on peripheral blood. The TCR originated in a woman aged 25 to 39 with acute or convalescent COVID-19.

The CDR3: CASSGTSADTQYF. Written as DNA, the CDR3 is TGTGCCAGTAGTGGGACTAGCGCAGATACGCAGTATTTT. The chain recombines TRBV19 with TRBJ2-3; TRBD2 matches at 10 bases. The CDR3 runs 13 residues. Germline V gives CDR1 LNHDA, CDR2 SQIVND (reference sequence). V shed 5 bases and J 4 bases; nucleotides not matched to a gene: 0.